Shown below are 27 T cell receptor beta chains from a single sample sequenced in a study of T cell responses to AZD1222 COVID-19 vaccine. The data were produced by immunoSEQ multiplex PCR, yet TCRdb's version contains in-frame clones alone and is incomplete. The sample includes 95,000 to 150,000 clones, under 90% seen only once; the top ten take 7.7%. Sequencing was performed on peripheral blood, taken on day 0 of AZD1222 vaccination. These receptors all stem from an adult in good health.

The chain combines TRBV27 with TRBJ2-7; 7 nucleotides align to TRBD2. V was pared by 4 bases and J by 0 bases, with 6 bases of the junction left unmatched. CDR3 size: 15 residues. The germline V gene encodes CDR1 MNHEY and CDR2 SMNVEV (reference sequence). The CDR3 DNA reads TGTGCCAGCAGTTCCCCAGCGGGGAGCTCCTACGAGCAGTACTTC. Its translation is CASSSPAGSSYEQYF.

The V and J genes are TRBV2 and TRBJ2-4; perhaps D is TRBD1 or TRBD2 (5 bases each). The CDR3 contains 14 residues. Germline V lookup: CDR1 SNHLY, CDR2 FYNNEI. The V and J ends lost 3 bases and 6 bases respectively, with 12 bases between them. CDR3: CASSDEGAGNIQYF. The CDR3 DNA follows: TGTGCCAGCAGTGATGAAGGGGCGGGAAACATTCAGTACTTC.

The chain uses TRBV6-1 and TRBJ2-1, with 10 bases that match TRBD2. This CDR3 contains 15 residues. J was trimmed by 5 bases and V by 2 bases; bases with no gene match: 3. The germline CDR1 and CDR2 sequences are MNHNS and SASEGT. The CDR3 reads CASSEPAGGDNEQFF. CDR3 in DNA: TGTGCCAGCAGTGAACCAGCGGGGGGGGACAATGAGCAGTTCTTC.

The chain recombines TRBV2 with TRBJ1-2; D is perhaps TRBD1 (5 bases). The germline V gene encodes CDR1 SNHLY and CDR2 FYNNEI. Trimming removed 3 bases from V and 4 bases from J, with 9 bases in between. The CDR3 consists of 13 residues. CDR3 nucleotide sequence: TGTGCCAGCAGTGAGTGGGACGGCTATGGCTACACCTTC. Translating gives CASSEWDGYGYTF.

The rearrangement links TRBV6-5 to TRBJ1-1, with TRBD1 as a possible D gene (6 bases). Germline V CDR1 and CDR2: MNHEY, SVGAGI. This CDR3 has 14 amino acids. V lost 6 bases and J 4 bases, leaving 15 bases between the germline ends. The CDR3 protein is CASSLEGGLTEAFF. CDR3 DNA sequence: TGTGCCAGCAGCCTCGAGGGGGGCCTCACTGAAGCTTTCTTT.

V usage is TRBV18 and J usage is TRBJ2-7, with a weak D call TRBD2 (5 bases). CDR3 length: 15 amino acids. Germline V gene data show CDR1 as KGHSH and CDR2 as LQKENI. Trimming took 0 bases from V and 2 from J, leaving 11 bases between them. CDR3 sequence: CASSPPAGATYEQYF. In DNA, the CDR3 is TGTGCCAGCTCACCACCGGCGGGCGCTACCTACGAGCAGTACTTC.

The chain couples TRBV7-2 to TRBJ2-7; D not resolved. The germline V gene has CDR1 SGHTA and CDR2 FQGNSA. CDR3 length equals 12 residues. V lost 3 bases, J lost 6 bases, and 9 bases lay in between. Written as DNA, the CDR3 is TGTGCCAGCAGCTTGAGGTACCGCGAGCAGTACTTC. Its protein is CASSLRYREQYF.

CDR3 nucleotide sequence: TGTGCCAGTAGTCCTTCCCCTGGCGAGCAGTACTTC. Its translation: CASSPSPGEQYF. The chain carries TRBV19 and TRBJ2-7, with unresolved D. The V end was cut by 5 bases, the J end by 6 bases, with 11 bases between. The CDR3 covers 12 residues. Germline loops: CDR1 LNHDA, CDR2 SQIVND (reference sequence).

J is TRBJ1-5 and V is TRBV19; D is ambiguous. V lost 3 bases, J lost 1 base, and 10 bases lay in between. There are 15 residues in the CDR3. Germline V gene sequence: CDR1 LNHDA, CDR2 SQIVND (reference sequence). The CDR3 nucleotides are TGTGCCAGTAGTATGTCGGGCAGCAGCAATCAGCCCCAGCATTTT. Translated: CASSMSGSSNQPQHF.

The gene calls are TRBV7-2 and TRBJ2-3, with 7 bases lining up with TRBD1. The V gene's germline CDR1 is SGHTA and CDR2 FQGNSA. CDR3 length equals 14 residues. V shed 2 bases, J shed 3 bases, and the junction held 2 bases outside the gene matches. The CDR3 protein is CASSLNRGTDTQYF. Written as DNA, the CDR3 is TGTGCCAGCAGCTTAAACAGGGGTACAGATACGCAGTATTTT.

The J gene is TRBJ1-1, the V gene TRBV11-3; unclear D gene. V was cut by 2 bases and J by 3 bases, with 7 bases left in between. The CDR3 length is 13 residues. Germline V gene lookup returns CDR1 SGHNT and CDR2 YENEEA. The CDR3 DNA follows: TGTGCCAGCAGCTTAAGTTCGTACACTGAAGCTTTCTTT. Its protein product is CASSLSSYTEAFF.

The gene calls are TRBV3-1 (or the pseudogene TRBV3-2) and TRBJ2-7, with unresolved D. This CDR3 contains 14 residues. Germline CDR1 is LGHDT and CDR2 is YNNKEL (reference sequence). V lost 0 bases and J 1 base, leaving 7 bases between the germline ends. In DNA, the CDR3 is TGTGCCAGCAGCCAAGAAGGGATTTCCTACGAGCAGTACTTC. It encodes CASSQEGISYEQYF.

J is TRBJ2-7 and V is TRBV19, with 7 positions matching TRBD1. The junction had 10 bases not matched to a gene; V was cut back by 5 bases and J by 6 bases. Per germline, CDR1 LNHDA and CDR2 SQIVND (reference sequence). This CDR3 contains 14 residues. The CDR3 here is CASSPETGWSEQYF. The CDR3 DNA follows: TGTGCCAGTAGTCCCGAGACAGGGTGGAGCGAGCAGTACTTC.

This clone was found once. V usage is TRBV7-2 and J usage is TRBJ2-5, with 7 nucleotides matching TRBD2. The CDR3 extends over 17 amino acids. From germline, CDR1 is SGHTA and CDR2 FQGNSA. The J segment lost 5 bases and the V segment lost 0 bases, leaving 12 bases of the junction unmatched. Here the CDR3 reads CASSLARSSGGWETQYF. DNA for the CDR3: TGTGCCAGCAGCTTAGCTCGGTCTAGCGGTGGGTGGGAGACCCAGTACTTC.

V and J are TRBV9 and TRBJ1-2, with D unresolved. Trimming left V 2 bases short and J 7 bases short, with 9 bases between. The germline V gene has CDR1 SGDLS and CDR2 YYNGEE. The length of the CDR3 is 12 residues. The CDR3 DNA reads TGTGCCAGCAGCGTCCAAGTGAGTGGCTACACCTTC. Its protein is CASSVQVSGYTF.

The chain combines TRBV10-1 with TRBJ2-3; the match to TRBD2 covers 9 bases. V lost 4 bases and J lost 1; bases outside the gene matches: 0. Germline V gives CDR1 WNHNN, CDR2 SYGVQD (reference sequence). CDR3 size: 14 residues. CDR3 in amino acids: CASSGLAGTDTQYF. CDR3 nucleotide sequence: TGCGCCAGCAGTGGACTAGCGGGCACAGATACGCAGTATTTT.

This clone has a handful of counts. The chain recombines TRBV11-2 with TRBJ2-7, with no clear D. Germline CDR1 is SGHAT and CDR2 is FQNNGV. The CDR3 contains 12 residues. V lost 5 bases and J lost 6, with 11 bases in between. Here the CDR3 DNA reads TGTGCCAGCAGCCGGCAGCCAGGCGAGCAGTACTTC. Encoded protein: CASSRQPGEQYF.

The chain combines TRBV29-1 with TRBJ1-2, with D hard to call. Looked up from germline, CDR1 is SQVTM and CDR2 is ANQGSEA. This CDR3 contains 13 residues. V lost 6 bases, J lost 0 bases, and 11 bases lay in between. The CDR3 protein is CSVKEPPNYGYTF. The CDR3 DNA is TGCAGCGTAAAAGAGCCTCCTAACTATGGCTACACCTTC.

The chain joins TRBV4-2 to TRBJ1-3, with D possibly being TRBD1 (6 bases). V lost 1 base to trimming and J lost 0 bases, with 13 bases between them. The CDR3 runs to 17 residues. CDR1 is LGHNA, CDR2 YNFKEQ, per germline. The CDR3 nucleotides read TGTGCCAGCAGCCAAGTCGGAACAGGGAACTCTGGAAACACCATATATTTT. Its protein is CASSQVGTGNSGNTIYF.

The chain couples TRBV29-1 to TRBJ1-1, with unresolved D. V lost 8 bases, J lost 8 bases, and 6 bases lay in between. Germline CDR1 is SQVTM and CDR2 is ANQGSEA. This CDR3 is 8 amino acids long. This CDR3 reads CSLGEAFF. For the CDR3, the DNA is TGCAGCCTCGGGGAAGCTTTCTTT.

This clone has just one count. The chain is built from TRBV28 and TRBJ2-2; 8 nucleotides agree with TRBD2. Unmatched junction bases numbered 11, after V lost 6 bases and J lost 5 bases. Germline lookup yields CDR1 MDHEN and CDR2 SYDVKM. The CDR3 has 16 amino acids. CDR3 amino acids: CASSHMSGRGTGELFF. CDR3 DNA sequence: TGTGCCAGCAGCCATATGAGCGGGAGAGGAACCGGGGAGCTGTTTTTT.

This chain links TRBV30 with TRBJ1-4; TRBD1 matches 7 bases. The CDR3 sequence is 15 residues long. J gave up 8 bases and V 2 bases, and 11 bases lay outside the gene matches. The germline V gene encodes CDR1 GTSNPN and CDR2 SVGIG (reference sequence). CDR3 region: CAWSLYGQGDEKLFF. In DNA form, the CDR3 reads TGTGCCTGGAGTTTGTACGGCCAGGGGGACGAAAAACTGTTTTTT.

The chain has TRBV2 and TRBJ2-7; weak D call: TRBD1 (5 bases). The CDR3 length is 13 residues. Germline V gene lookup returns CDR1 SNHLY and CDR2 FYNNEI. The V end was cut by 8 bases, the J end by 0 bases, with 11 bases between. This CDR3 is CASGAVLSYEQYF. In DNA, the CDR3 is TGTGCCAGCGGGGCAGTACTCTCCTACGAGCAGTACTTC.

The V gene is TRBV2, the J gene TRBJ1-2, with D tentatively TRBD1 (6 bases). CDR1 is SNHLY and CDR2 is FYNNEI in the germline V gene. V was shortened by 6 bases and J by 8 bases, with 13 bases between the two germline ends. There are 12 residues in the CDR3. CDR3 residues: CASRLSGAGYTF. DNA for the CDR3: TGTGCCAGCAGACTCTCGGGGGCCGGCTACACCTTC.

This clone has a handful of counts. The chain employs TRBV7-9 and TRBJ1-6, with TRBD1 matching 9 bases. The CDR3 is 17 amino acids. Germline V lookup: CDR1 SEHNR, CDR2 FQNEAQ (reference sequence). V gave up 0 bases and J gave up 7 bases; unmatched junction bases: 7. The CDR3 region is CASSLAPGGQGNSPLHF. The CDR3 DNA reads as TGTGCCAGCAGCTTAGCGCCCGGGGGACAGGGAAATTCACCCCTCCACTTT.

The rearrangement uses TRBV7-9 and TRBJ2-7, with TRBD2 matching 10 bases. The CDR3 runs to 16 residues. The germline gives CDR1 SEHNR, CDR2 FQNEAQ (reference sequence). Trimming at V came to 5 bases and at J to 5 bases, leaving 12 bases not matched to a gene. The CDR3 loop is CASSHSGRAERNEQYF. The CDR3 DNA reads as TGTGCCAGCAGCCACAGCGGGAGGGCCGAGAGGAACGAGCAGTACTTC.

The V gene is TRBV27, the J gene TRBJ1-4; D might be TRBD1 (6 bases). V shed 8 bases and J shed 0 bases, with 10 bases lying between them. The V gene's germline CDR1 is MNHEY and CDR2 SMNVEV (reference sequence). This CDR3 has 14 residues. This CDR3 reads CASGGAATNEKLFF. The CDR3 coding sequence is TGTGCCAGCGGGGGGGCAGCAACTAATGAAAAACTGTTTTTT.